This TCR beta chain was identified in a study of yellow fever vaccine responses in identical twins. This CDR3 contains 13 residues. The V segment lost 6 bases and the J segment 6 bases; nucleotides outside the gene matches: 7. One entry per CDR3 protein, called by TCRdb with MiXCR from the RT-PCR reads. This sample has thousands of distinct CDR3 sequences, with about three quarters found just once. The sequencing used T cells from blood (PBMCs), unsorted or a sorted subset (not recorded which), collected before or after yellow fever vaccination (not recorded which). The J gene is TRBJ2-5, the V gene TRBV12-3 or TRBV12-4; 7 bases agree with TRBD1. This TCR was sampled from a woman younger than 35 who received the yellow fever vaccine. CDR3 residues: CASRQRQGKTQYF. CDR3 sequence (DNA): TGTGCCAGCAGACAGCGACAGGGAAAGACCCAGTACTTC.